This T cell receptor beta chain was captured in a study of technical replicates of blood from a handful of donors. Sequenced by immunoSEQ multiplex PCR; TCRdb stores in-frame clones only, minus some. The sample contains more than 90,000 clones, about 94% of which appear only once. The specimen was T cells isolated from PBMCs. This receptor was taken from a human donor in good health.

Here the CDR3 DNA reads TGTGCTAGTGGTTTGGTTCGGACAGGGTCTTATATGAACACTGAAGCTTTCTTT. The encoded protein is CASGLVRTGSYMNTEAFF. V is TRBV12-5 and J is TRBJ1-1; 8 nucleotides agree with TRBD1. CDR1 and CDR2 (germline): LGHNT, FRNRAP. The V gene end was trimmed by 0 bases and the J gene end by 0 bases; junction bases not matched to a gene: 9. The CDR3 is 18 residues long.